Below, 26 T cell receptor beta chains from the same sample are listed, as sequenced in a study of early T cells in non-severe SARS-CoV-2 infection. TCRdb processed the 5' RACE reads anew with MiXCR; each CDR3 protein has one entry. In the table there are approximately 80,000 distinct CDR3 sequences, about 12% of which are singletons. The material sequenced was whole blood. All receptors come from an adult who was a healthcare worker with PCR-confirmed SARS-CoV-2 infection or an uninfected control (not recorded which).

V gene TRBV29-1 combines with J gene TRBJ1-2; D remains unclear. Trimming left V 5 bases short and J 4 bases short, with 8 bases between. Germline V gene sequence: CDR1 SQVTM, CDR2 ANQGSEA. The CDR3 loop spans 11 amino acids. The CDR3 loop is CSVPGSYGYTF. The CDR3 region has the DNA TGCAGCGTTCCGGGGTCCTATGGCTACACCTTC.

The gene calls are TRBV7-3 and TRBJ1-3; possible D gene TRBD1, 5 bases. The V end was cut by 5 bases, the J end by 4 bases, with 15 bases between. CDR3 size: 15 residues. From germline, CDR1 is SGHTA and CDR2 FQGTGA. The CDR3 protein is CASSPSGGQGNTIYF. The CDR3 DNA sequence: TGTGCCAGCAGCCCCTCCGGGGGTCAGGGAAACACCATATATTTT. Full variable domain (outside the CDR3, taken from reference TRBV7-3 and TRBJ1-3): GAGVSQTPSNKVTEKGKYVELRCDPISGHTALYWYRQSLGQGPEFLIYFQGTGAADDSGLPNDRFFAVRPEGSVSTLKIQRTERGDSAVYLCASSPSGGQGNTIYFGEGSWLTVV.

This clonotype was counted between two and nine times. DNA of the CDR3: TGCGCCAGCAGCATACGAGCGGGAGGGCCCGATGAGCAGTTCTTC. Encoded protein: CASSIRAGGPDEQFF. This chain joins TRBV5-1 and TRBJ2-1; 10 bases agree with TRBD2. Germline values: CDR1 SGHRS, CDR2 YFSETQ. With V trimmed by 4 bases and J by 8 bases, 9 bases remained unmatched. CDR3 size: 15 residues. Based on the CDR3 plus reference TRBV5-1 and TRBJ2-1, the full variable domain is KAGVTQTPRYLIKTRGQQVTLSCSPISGHRSVSWYQQTPGQGLQFLFEYFSETQRNKGNFPGRFSGRQFSNSRSEMNVSTLELGDSALYLCASSIRAGGPDEQFFGPGTRLTVL.

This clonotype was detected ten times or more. The CDR3 coding sequence is TGTGCCAGCAGAAGAGGAACGGGCGATCACACTGAAGCTTTCTTT. Amino acid sequence: CASRRGTGDHTEAFF. The V call is TRBV2, the J call TRBJ1-1; D remains ambiguous. Germline loops: CDR1 SNHLY, CDR2 FYNNEI. The CDR3 contains 15 residues. The V and J ends lost 6 bases and 3 bases respectively, with 17 bases between them.

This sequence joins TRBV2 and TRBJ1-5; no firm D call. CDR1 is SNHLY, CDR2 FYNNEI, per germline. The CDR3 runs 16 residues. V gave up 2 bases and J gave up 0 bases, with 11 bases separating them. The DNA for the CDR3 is TGTGCCAGCAGTGAAAGGTCCCGGAATAGCAATCAGCCCCAGCATTTT. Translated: CASSERSRNSNQPQHF.

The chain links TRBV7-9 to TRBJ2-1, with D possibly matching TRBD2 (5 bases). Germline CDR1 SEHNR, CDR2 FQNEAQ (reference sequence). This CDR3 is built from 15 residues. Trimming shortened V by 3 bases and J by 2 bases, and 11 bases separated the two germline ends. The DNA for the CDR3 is TGTGCCAGCAGCTTGTTCCTAGCCGCCTACAATGAGCAGTTCTTC. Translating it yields CASSLFLAAYNEQFF.

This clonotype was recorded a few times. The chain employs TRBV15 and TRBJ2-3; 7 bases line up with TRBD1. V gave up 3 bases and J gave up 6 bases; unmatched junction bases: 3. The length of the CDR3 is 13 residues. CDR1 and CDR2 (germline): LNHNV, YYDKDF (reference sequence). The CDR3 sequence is CATSSSRGDTQYF. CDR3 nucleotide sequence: TGTGCCACCAGCAGTAGCAGGGGGGATACGCAGTATTTT.

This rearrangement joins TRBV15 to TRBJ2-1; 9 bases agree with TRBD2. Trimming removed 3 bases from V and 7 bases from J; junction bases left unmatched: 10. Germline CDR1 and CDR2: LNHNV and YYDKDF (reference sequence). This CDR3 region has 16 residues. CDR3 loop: CATSRGVREGQNEQFF. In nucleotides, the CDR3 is TGTGCCACCAGCAGGGGGGTGCGGGAGGGCCAGAATGAGCAGTTCTTC.

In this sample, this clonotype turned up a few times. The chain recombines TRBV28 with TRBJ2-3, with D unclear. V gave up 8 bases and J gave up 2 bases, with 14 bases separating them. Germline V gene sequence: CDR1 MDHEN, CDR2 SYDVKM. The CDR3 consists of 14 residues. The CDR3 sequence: CASHEGTNTDTQYF. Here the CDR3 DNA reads TGTGCCAGCCATGAAGGCACCAACACAGATACGCAGTATTTT.

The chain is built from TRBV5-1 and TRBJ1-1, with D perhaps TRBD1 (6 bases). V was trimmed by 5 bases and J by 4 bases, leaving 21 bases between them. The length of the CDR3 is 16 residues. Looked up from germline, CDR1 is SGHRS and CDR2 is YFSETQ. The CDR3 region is CASRSGAGAPGTEAFF. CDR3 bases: TGCGCCAGCAGATCAGGGGCGGGGGCGCCAGGCACTGAAGCTTTCTTT.

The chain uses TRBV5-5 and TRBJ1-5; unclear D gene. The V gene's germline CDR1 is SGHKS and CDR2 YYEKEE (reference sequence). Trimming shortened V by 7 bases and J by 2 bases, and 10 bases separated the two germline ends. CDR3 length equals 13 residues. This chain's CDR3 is CASGREGNQPQHF. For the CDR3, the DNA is TGTGCCAGCGGCCGGGAGGGCAATCAGCCCCAGCATTTT.

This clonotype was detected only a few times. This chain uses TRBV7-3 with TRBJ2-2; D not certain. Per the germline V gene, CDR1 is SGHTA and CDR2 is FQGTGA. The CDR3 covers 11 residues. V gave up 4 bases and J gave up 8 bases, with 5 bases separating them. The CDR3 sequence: CASSSGGELFF. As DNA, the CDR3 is TGTGCCAGCAGCTCCGGAGGGGAGCTGTTTTTT.

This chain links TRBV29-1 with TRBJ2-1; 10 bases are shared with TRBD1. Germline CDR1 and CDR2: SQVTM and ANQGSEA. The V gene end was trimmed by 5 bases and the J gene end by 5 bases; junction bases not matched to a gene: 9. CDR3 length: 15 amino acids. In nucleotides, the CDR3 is TGCAGCGTTAGGGTAAATGGACAGGGGGACAATGAGCAGTTCTTC. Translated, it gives CSVRVNGQGDNEQFF.

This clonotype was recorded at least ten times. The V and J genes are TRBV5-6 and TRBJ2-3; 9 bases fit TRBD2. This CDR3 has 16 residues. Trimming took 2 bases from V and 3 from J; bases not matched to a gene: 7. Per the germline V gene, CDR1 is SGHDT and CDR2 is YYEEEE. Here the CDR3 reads CASSFSYSGSTDTQYF. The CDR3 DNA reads TGTGCCAGCAGCTTCTCTTATAGCGGGAGTACAGATACGCAGTATTTT.

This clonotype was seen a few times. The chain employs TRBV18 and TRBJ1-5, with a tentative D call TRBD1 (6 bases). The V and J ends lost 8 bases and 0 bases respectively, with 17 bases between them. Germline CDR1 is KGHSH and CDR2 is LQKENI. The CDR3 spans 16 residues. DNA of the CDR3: TGTGCCAGCCGAGGGGCGAGGACAGATAGCAATCAGCCCCAGCATTTT. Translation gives CASRGARTDSNQPQHF.

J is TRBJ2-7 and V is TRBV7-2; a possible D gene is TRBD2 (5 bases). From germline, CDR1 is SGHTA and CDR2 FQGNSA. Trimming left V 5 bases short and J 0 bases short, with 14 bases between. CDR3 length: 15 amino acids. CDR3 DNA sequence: TGTGCCAGCAGCCCCCGGAGCGGTAACTCCTACGAGCAGTACTTC. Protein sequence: CASSPRSGNSYEQYF.

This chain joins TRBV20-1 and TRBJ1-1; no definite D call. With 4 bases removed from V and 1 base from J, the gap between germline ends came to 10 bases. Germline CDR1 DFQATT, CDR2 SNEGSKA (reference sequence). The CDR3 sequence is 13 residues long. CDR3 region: CSATVRGNTEAFF. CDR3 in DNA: TGCAGTGCTACAGTCCGAGGGAACACTGAAGCTTTCTTT.

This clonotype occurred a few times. This chain's CDR3 is CASSSRQGPEAFF. In nucleotides, the CDR3 is TGTGCCAGCAGCTCCCGACAGGGCCCTGAAGCTTTCTTT. The gene calls are TRBV9 and TRBJ1-1; 7 bases agree with TRBD1. With V trimmed by 4 bases and J by 6 bases, 6 bases remained unmatched. Per germline, CDR1 SGDLS and CDR2 YYNGEE. CDR3 length equals 13 residues.

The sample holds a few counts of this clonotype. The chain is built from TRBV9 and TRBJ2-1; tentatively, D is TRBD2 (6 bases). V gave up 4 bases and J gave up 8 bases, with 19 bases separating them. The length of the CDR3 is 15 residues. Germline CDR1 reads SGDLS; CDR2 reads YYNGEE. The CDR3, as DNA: TGTGCCAGCAGCTCCCTAGCGAGCGCCCGCCATGAGCAGTTCTTC. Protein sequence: CASSSLASARHEQFF.

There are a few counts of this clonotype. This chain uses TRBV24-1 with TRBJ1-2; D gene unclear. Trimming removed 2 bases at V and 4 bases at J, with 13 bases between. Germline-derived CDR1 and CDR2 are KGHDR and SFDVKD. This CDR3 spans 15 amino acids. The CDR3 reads CATSDSLGGGYGYTF. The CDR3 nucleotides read TGTGCCACCAGTGATTCTTTAGGAGGCGGCTATGGCTACACCTTC.

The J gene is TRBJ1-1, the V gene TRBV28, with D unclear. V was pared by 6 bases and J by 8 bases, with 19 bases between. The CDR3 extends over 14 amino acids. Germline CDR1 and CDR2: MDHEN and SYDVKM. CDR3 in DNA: TGTGCCAGCAGGCCCATCAGTGGCCAGAAAGAAGCTTTCTTT. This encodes CASRPISGQKEAFF.

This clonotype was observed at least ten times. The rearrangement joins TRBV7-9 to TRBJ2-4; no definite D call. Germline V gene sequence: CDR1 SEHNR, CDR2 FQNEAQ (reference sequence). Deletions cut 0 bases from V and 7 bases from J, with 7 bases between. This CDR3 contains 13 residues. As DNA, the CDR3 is TGTGCCAGCAGCTTAGCTAATTCCAACATTCAGTACTTC. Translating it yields CASSLANSNIQYF.

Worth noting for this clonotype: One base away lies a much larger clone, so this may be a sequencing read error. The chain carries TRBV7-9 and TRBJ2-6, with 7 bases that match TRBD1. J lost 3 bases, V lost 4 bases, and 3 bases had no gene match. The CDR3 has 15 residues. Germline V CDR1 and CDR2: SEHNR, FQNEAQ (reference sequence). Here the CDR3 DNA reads TGTGCCAGCAGCTCACAGGGGAATGGGGCCAACGTCCTGACTTTC. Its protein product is CASSSQGNGANVLTF.

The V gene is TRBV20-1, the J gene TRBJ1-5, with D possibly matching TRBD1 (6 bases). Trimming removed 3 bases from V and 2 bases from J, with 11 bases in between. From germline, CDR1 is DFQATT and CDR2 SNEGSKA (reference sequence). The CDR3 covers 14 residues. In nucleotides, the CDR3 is TGCAGTGCTAGGGGGGGGCTGGGCAATCAGCCCCAGCATTTT. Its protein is CSARGGLGNQPQHF.

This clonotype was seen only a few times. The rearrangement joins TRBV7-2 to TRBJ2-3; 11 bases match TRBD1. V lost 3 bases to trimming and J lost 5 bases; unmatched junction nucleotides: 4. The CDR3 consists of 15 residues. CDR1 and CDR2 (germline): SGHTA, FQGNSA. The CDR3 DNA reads TGTGCCAGCAGCTTTATGGGACAGGGGGTAGATACGCAGTATTTT. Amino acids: CASSFMGQGVDTQYF.

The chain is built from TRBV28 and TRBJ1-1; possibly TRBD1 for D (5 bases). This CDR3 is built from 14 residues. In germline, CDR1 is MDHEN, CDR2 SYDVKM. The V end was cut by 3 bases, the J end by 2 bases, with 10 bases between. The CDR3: CASSFGGPNTEAFF. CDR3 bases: TGTGCCAGCAGTTTCGGGGGACCAAACACTGAAGCTTTCTTT. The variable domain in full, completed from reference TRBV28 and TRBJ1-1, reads DVKVTQSSRYLVKRTGEKVFLECVQDMDHENMFWYRQDPGLGLRLIYFSYDVKMKEKGDIPEGYSVSREKKERFSLILESASTNQTSMYLCASSFGGPNTEAFFGQGTRLTVV.